The rows below give T cell receptor beta chains drawn from one sample of a study of siplizumab effects on memory and regulatory T cells. The data were produced by immunoSEQ multiplex PCR, yet TCRdb's version contains in-frame clones alone and is incomplete. Of 85,000 to 95,000 clones detected, approximately 95% appear once; the ten largest clones hold 0.3%. Sequencing was performed on non-Treg CD4+ T cells sorted from blood. These receptor sequences come from a human donor in good health. Both conserved end residues are part of each CDR3. The order of the fields is D gene, V gene, clone size, J gene, CDR3 DNA, CDR3 protein. A D gene is named only where the DNA matches it firmly. The size entry is marked missing in some rows and otherwise reads once, few, many or a size class.

TRBD1	TRBV5-4	-	TRBJ1-6	TGTGCCAGCAGCCACATACCGCGGGACAGGAATAATTCACCCCTCCACTTT	CASSHIPRDRNNSPLHF
-	TRBV30	-	TRBJ1-4	TGTGCCTGGAGTGGGCAACGAAAACTGTTTTTT	CAWSGQRKLFF
TRBD1	TRBV5-1	-	TRBJ2-7	TGCGCCAGCAGCACAGACAGGGGTTCCTACGAGCAGTACTTC	CASSTDRGSYEQYF
TRBD2	TRBV7-2	-	TRBJ2-5	TGTGCCACCTCGGCTAGCGGGGGAAAGACCCAGTACTTC	CATSASGGKTQYF
-	TRBV6-1	-	TRBJ2-7	TGTGCCAGCAGTGAACTGTCGGGGACCTACGAGCAGTACTTC	CASSELSGTYEQYF
-	TRBV11-2	-	TRBJ2-3	TGTGCCAGCAGCTCCGAACTAGCAACCAGCACAGATACGCAGTATTTT	CASSSELATSTDTQYF
-	TRBV9	-	TRBJ1-2	TGTGCCAGCAGCGTAGGGGTAGGGCAGGTCTATGGCTACACCTTC	CASSVGVGQVYGYTF
-	TRBV14	-	TRBJ2-2	TGTGCCAGCAGCAGGCCGGCCACCGGGGAGCTGTTTTTT	CASSRPATGELFF
-	TRBV5-5	-	TRBJ1-3	TGTGCCAGCAGCCCGGGGACGGTCTCTGGAAACACCATATATTTT	CASSPGTVSGNTIYF
TRBD1	TRBV6-1	-	TRBJ1-5	TGTGCCAGCACCGGACAGGTCTTGGGTAATCAGCCCCAGCATTTT	CASTGQVLGNQPQHF
-	TRBV19	-	TRBJ2-2	TGTGCCAGTACCTCTCAGCCGGGACCCCTTTCCGGGGAGCTGTTTTTT	CASTSQPGPLSGELFF
-	TRBV6-5	once	TRBJ2-2	TGTGCCAGCAGGGTGGGGGAACTCACCGGGGAGCTGTTTTTT	CASRVGELTGELFF
-	TRBV5-1	-	TRBJ2-1	TGCGCCAGTAGTACCACGGCTAACTCCTACAATGAGCAGTTCTTC	CASSTTANSYNEQFF
-	TRBV30	once	TRBJ1-6	TGTGCCTGGAGTCACAGGGAAGATTCACCCCTCCACTTT	CAWSHREDSPLHF
TRBD1	TRBV5-6	-	TRBJ1-4	TGTGCCAGCAGCCCGGACAGGGTAAAACTGTTTTTT	CASSPDRVKLFF
-	TRBV2	-	TRBJ2-3	TGTGCCAGCAGTGCCCGGGGGGCTAGCACAGATACGCAGTATTTT	CASSARGASTDTQYF
TRBD1	TRBV5-1	once	TRBJ2-1	TGCGCCAGCAGCTCCGGGAGACAGGGGTTGAATGAGCAGTTCTTC	CASSSGRQGLNEQFF
-	TRBV2	-	TRBJ1-1	TGTGCCAGCAGTGCGGGTTTGTTAGGGGAGACGAACACTGAAGCTTTCTTT	CASSAGLLGETNTEAFF
-	TRBV5-1	-	TRBJ1-5	TGCGCCAGCAGCTTGGGACCGAATAGCAATCAGCCCCAGCATTTT	CASSLGPNSNQPQHF
-	TRBV27	-	TRBJ2-5	TGTGCCAGCAGTAGGGGAGGGGGAGGGACCCAGTACTTC	CASSRGGGGTQYF
TRBD2	TRBV15	-	TRBJ2-1	TGTGCCACCAGCAGAGATAGACTAGCCGGTGAGCAGTTCTTC	CATSRDRLAGEQFF
-	TRBV5-1	-	TRBJ2-5	TGCGCCAGCAGCTTTAACAGGGTCCAAGAGACCCAGTACTTC	CASSFNRVQETQYF
TRBD1	TRBV10-3	once	TRBJ1-4	TGTGCCATCAGAGACGGGACAGGGAATGAAAAACTGTTTTTT	CAIRDGTGNEKLFF
-	TRBV10-3	-	TRBJ1-2	TGTGCCATCAGAACCACGGGGTTCACCGGCTACACCTTC	CAIRTTGFTGYTF
TRBD1	TRBV10-3	-	TRBJ1-2	TGTGCCATCAAACCGACAGGGGGCGAGGGTAACTATGGCTACACCTTC	CAIKPTGGEGNYGYTF
-	TRBV9	-	TRBJ2-7	TGTGCCAGCAGCCCCCGACCTGACAGGACCTACGAGCAGTACTTC	CASSPRPDRTYEQYF
TRBD1	TRBV25-1	-	TRBJ2-7	TGTGCCAGCAGTAGACAGGGTTCCTACGAGCAGTACTTC	CASSRQGSYEQYF
-	TRBV21-1	few	TRBJ2-2	TGTGCCAGCAGACAGTGCCAGCCAGGGGACACCGGGGAGCTGTTTTTT	CASRQCQPGDTGELFF
-	TRBV28	-	TRBJ2-1	TGTGCCAGCAGCTCGGGGGGCTCTAACTACAATGAGCAGTTCTTC	CASSSGGSNYNEQFF
-	TRBV30	-	TRBJ1-1	TGTGCCTGGGCGGACAAGATGAACACTGAAGCTTTCTTT	CAWADKMNTEAFF
-	TRBV4-1	-	TRBJ2-7	TGCGCCAGCAGCCAGAATCTGGGGGATCGCGAGCAGTACTTC	CASSQNLGDREQYF
TRBD1	TRBV2	-	TRBJ2-3	TGTGCCAGCAGTACCAGGGGGCGCGGCACAGATACGCAGTATTTT	CASSTRGRGTDTQYF
-	TRBV7-3	once	TRBJ2-1	TGTGCCAGCAGCTTAACACCATCGACAGGTAAGGGGCCAAATGAGCAGTTCTTC	CASSLTPSTGKGPNEQFF
-	TRBV11-3	once	TRBJ2-7	TGTGCCAGCAGCTTACAATGGGGAGCAAGTAACGAGCAGTACTTC	CASSLQWGASNEQYF
TRBD1	TRBV30	-	TRBJ2-7	TGTGCCTGGGATCGGGACAGGAGCTCCTACGAGCAGTACTTC	CAWDRDRSSYEQYF
-	TRBV4-1	-	TRBJ1-1	TGCGCCAGCAGCCAAGAACCGGGGGGGAGCACTGAAGCTTTCTTT	CASSQEPGGSTEAFF
TRBD2	TRBV7-6	-	TRBJ2-3	TGTGCCAGCGGGACTAGCGGTTCAGATACGCAGTATTTT	CASGTSGSDTQYF
-	TRBV29-1	-	TRBJ2-5	TGCAGCGTTGGGGCTGTAAGGACCCAAGAGACCCAGTACTTC	CSVGAVRTQETQYF
-	TRBV5-1	-	TRBJ2-7	TGCGCCAGCAGCTTTAGGCCCGATGGCTCCTACGAGCAGTACTTC	CASSFRPDGSYEQYF
-	TRBV6-6	-	TRBJ1-5	TGTGCCAGCAGTTCCGGGGGCGGCAATCAGCCCCAGCATTTT	CASSSGGGNQPQHF
-	TRBV19	-	TRBJ2-7	TGTGCCAGTAGTATAGCCGCCCGGGCCTACGAGCAGTACTTC	CASSIAARAYEQYF
TRBD1	TRBV11-3	-	TRBJ1-1	TGTGCCAGCAGAGGGTCGGTATGTTTCAGGGGGTGTTTCTTT	CASRGSVCFRGCFF
TRBD1	TRBV6-1	-	TRBJ1-1	TGTGCCAGCAGATTAGGACAGGCTAACACTGAAGCTTTCTTT	CASRLGQANTEAFF
-	TRBV5-5	-	TRBJ1-3	TGTGCCAGCAGCTTCGGGGGCCTCACCTCTGGAAACACCATATATTTT	CASSFGGLTSGNTIYF
-	TRBV30	-	TRBJ2-7	TGTGCCTGGAGCTTGGGGGGGCAGGCCTACGTGCAGTACTTC	CAWSLGGQAYVQYF
-	TRBV5-1	once	TRBJ1-1	TGCGCCAGCAGCTTTCAGGGTCGAAGCACTGAAGCTTTCTTT	CASSFQGRSTEAFF
TRBD2	TRBV30	once	TRBJ2-1	TGTGCCTTCCGGAGACTAGCGGGAGGCTACAATGAGCAGTTCTTC	CAFRRLAGGYNEQFF
-	TRBV2	few	TRBJ1-3	TGTGCCAGCACACTTGGAAACACCATATATTTT	CASTLGNTIYF